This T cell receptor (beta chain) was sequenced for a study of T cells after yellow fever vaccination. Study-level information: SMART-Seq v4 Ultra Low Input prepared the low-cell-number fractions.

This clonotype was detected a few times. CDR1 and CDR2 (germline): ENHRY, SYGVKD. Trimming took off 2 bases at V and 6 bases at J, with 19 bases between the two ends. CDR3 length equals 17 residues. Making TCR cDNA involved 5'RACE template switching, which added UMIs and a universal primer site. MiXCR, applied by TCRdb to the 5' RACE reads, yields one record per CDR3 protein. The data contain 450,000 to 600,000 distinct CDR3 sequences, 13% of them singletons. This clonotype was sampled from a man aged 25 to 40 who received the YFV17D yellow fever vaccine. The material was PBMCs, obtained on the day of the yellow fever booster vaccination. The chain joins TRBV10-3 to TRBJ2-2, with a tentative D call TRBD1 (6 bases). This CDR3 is CAISEPRGGMGAGELFF. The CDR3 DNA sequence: TGTGCCATCAGTGAGCCCCGAGGGGGAATGGGTGCCGGGGAGCTGTTTTTT.